A selection of T cell receptor beta chains follows, all from one sample in a study of T cell responses to AZD1222 COVID-19 vaccine. Produced via immunoSEQ multiplex PCR; TCRdb's table is partial and in-frame only. The sample has 200,000 or so clones, roughly 92% seen once. The sequenced sample was peripheral blood, obtained 28 days after the second AZD1222 dose. These receptors all come from an adult who received the AZD1222 COVID-19 vaccine. The CDR3 runs from the conserved cysteine through the conserved F or W. The order of the fields is CDR3 protein, CDR3 DNA, clone size, J gene, D gene, V gene. D genes are given only for firm matches. Clone size is not always given. Where it is, it says once, few, many or a class for expanded clones.

CASSIRDSNQPQHF | TGTGCCAGTAGTATTCGGGATTCAAATCAGCCCCAGCATTTT | NA | TRBJ1-5 | NA | TRBV19
CASSQDRGREKLFF | TGTGCCAGCAGCCAAGACAGGGGGCGTGAAAAACTGTTTTTT | NA | TRBJ1-4 | TRBD1 | TRBV4-2
CASSRDRADEQYF | TGTGCCAGCAGCCGGGACAGGGCGGACGAGCAGTACTTC | NA | TRBJ2-7 | TRBD1 | TRBV6-5
CSASRSGGIGNTEAFF | TGCAGTGCTAGTCGATCAGGGGGGATTGGAAACACTGAAGCTTTCTTT | NA | TRBJ1-1 | TRBD1 | TRBV20-1
CASSPLSSGGTREQTQYF | TGTGCCAGCAGCCCTCTCTCTAGCGGGGGGACTAGAGAGCAGACCCAGTACTTC | NA | TRBJ2-5 | TRBD2 | TRBV7-8
CASSQTRQSTDTQYF | TGTGCCAGCAGCCAAACACGACAAAGCACAGATACGCAGTATTTT | NA | TRBJ2-3 | NA | TRBV3-1/TRBV3-2
CASSSQGNGYTF | TGTGCCAGCAGTTCCCAGGGGAATGGCTACACCTTC | NA | TRBJ1-2 | NA | TRBV12-3/TRBV12-4
CASSRDMGGGFSYEQYF | TGCGCCAGCAGCCGAGATATGGGGGGGGGCTTCTCCTACGAGCAGTACTTC | NA | TRBJ2-7 | NA | TRBV4-1
CASSSDTASGNTIYF | TGTGCCAGCAGTTCGGACACGGCGTCTGGAAACACCATATATTTT | NA | TRBJ1-3 | NA | TRBV5-4
CASSEANRRNEKLFF | TGTGCCAGCAGTGAAGCGAACAGGCGTAATGAAAAACTGTTTTTT | once | TRBJ1-4 | NA | TRBV6-1
CASSLGGWAGYTF | TGTGCCAGCAGTTTAGGGGGGTGGGCTGGCTACACCTTC | NA | TRBJ1-2 | NA | TRBV12-3/TRBV12-4
CASLPLVAVQIHEQYF | TGCGCCAGCCTTCCCCTGGTAGCGGTGCAGATACACGAGCAGTACTTC | NA | TRBJ2-7 | NA | TRBV23-1
CASERGDRANTEAFF | TGTGCCAGTGAAAGAGGGGACAGGGCGAACACTGAAGCTTTCTTT | NA | TRBJ1-1 | TRBD1 | TRBV19
CASNDRGRGYNEQFF | TGTGCCAGCAACGACAGGGGCCGGGGCTACAATGAGCAGTTCTTC | NA | TRBJ2-1 | TRBD1 | TRBV6-6
CASSFRSSGSYNEQFF | TGTGCCAGCAGCTTCCGCTCTAGCGGCTCCTACAATGAGCAGTTCTTC | NA | TRBJ2-1 | TRBD2 | TRBV11-1
CASSLSPGGVSYNEQFF | TGCGCCAGCAGCTTGTCGCCAGGGGGAGTCTCCTACAATGAGCAGTTCTTC | NA | TRBJ2-1 | TRBD1 | TRBV5-1
CASSQENANTEAFF | TGTGCCAGCAGCCAAGAAAACGCCAACACTGAAGCTTTCTTT | NA | TRBJ1-1 | NA | TRBV3-1/TRBV3-2
CAISESRGSTEAFF | TGTGCCATCAGTGAGTCAAGAGGATCCACTGAAGCTTTCTTT | once | TRBJ1-1 | NA | TRBV10-3
CASGLVLLGQGNQPQHF | TGTGCTAGTGGTTTGGTACTTTTGGGACAGGGGAATCAGCCCCAGCATTTT | NA | TRBJ1-5 | TRBD1 | TRBV12-5
CASSRIGANVLTF | TGTGCCAGCAGCCGCATCGGGGCCAACGTCCTGACTTTC | NA | TRBJ2-6 | NA | TRBV14
CATSVNLWRTGGDTEAFF | TGTGCCACCAGTGTAAATTTGTGGCGGACAGGGGGCGACACTGAAGCTTTCTTT | NA | TRBJ1-1 | TRBD1 | TRBV24-1
CASTSTVNYGYTF | TGTGCCAGCACCTCCACAGTTAACTATGGCTACACCTTC | once | TRBJ1-2 | NA | TRBV28
CASSSGGGTYNEQFF | TGTGCCAGCAGTTCTGGCGGGGGGACATACAATGAGCAGTTCTTC | NA | TRBJ2-1 | TRBD2 | TRBV6-2/TRBV6-3
CAWIRGRIYGYTF | TGTGCCTGGATTCGGGGACGCATCTATGGCTACACCTTC | few | TRBJ1-2 | NA | TRBV30
CASSWGAPGDTQYF | TGTGCCAGCAGCTGGGGGGCCCCCGGCGATACGCAGTATTTT | NA | TRBJ2-3 | NA | TRBV13
CASRQGSSGNTIYF | TGTGCCAGCAGGCAGGGTAGTTCTGGAAACACCATATATTTT | NA | TRBJ1-3 | NA | TRBV6-5
CASSFAAGTLSGNTIYF | TGTGCCAGCAGCTTCGCAGCCGGGACCCTCTCTGGAAACACCATATATTTT | NA | TRBJ1-3 | NA | TRBV9
CASSARGTARNTIYF | TGTGCCAGCAGCGCGCGTGGGACAGCTAGAAACACCATATATTTT | NA | TRBJ1-3 | TRBD1 | TRBV7-9
CASKGTGVNYGYTF | TGCGCCAGCAAAGGGACAGGGGTTAACTATGGCTACACCTTC | few | TRBJ1-2 | TRBD1 | TRBV5-1
CASSATGAVSGANVLTF | TGTGCCAGTAGTGCCACCGGGGCCGTCTCTGGGGCCAACGTCCTGACTTTC | NA | TRBJ2-6 | NA | TRBV19
CASSQDGGRPNEKLFF | TGTGCCAGCAGCCAAGATGGTGGGAGACCTAATGAAAAACTGTTTTTT | few | TRBJ1-4 | NA | TRBV3-1/TRBV3-2
CASSEDLSSGNTIYF | TGTGCCAGCAGTGAAGATCTATCCTCTGGAAACACCATATATTTT | NA | TRBJ1-3 | NA | TRBV6-1
CASSLWTGGYRLSYEQYF | TGTGCCAGCAGCTTATGGACAGGGGGCTACCGATTATCCTACGAGCAGTACTTC | NA | TRBJ2-7 | TRBD1 | TRBV7-2
CASSQDRVDPLNYGYTF | TGTGCCAGCAGCCAAGACCGCGTTGATCCACTAAACTATGGCTACACCTTC | NA | TRBJ1-2 | NA | TRBV3-1/TRBV3-2
CASSLSGFNQPQHF | TGTGCCAGCAGTTTATCCGGCTTCAATCAGCCCCAGCATTTT | NA | TRBJ1-5 | NA | TRBV27
CASSETSLETQYF | TGCGCCAGCAGTGAGACTAGCCTTGAGACCCAGTACTTC | NA | TRBJ2-5 | NA | TRBV10-2
CASRRATNEKLFF | TGCGCCAGCAGGAGAGCGACTAATGAAAAACTGTTTTTT | NA | TRBJ1-4 | NA | TRBV4-1
CASSYSGGGEETQYF | TGTGCCAGCAGTTACTCGGGGGGAGGGGAAGAGACCCAGTACTTC | NA | TRBJ2-5 | TRBD2 | TRBV6-5
CASSLFQDRHEAFF | TGTGCCAGCAGCTTGTTTCAGGACAGACATGAAGCTTTCTTT | NA | TRBJ1-1 | NA | TRBV5-4
CASSQGLAGPPGELFF | TGTGCCAGCAGCCAGGGTCTCGCAGGGCCACCCGGGGAGCTGTTTTTT | NA | TRBJ2-2 | NA | TRBV3-1/TRBV3-2
CASSAGQGVRTQYF | TGTGCCAGCAGCGCGGGACAGGGGGTGCGTACGCAGTATTTT | NA | TRBJ2-3 | TRBD1 | TRBV9
CASSGGVTNEKLFF | TGTGCCAGCAGCGGAGGGGTCACTAATGAAAAACTGTTTTTT | NA | TRBJ1-4 | NA | TRBV7-6
CASSQDLGGGGYTF | TGTGCCAGCAGCCAAGATCTTGGAGGAGGTGGCTACACCTTC | once | TRBJ1-2 | NA | TRBV14
CASSETWGNTGELFF | TGTGCCAGCAGTGAGACCTGGGGAAACACCGGGGAGCTGTTTTTT | NA | TRBJ2-2 | NA | TRBV6-4
CASSLWPQHF | TGTGCCAGCAGCCTTTGGCCCCAGCATTTT | NA | TRBJ1-5 | NA | TRBV12-3/TRBV12-4
CASSQGGTSGNYKQFF | TGCGCCAGCAGCCAAGGAGGGACTAGCGGGAATTATAAGCAGTTCTTC | NA | TRBJ2-1 | TRBD2 | TRBV4-3
CASSLTWADQPQHF | TGTGCCAGCAGCTTGACATGGGCGGATCAGCCCCAGCATTTT | NA | TRBJ1-5 | NA | TRBV5-6
CASSLEGAGHNSPLHF | TGTGCCAGCAGCTTAGAGGGGGCAGGCCATAATTCACCCCTCCACTTT | NA | TRBJ1-6 | TRBD1 | TRBV7-9
CASSQEQRQDWRSETQYF | TGTGCCAGCAGCCAAGAACAGCGACAGGACTGGCGGTCTGAGACCCAGTACTTC | few | TRBJ2-5 | NA | TRBV3-1/TRBV3-2
CASSLGYSHYGYTF | TGTGCCAGCAGCTTAGGGTACAGCCACTATGGCTACACCTTC | NA | TRBJ1-2 | NA | TRBV7-2
CASSIGRGSPLHF | TGTGCCAGTAGTATTGGCAGGGGCTCACCCCTCCACTTT | NA | TRBJ1-6 | NA | TRBV19
CASSLDLSDTAFF | TGTGCCAGCAGCTTAGATCTCTCCGACACAGCTTTCTTT | NA | TRBJ1-1 | NA | TRBV11-2
CASSLVGGAVREQYF | TGTGCCAGCAGCTTAGTAGGGGGGGCGGTGCGTGAGCAGTACTTC | NA | TRBJ2-7 | NA | TRBV5-4
CSVILNTEAFF | TGCAGCGTTATCCTGAACACTGAAGCTTTCTTT | NA | TRBJ1-1 | NA | TRBV29-1
CATSLQASYEQYF | TGTGCCACCTCACTCCAAGCCTCCTACGAGCAGTACTTC | NA | TRBJ2-7 | NA | TRBV12-3/TRBV12-4
CSVEAGQGSYEQYF | TGCAGCGTTGAGGCGGGACAAGGTTCCTACGAGCAGTACTTC | once | TRBJ2-7 | NA | TRBV29-1
CASSQVRTVQIKGAFF | TGTGCCAGCAGCCAAGTGAGGACGGTACAAATCAAGGGAGCTTTCTTT | NA | TRBJ1-1 | NA | TRBV14
CASSLAQERLDYGYTF | TGTGCCAGCAGCTTAGCGCAGGAGCGTTTGGACTATGGCTACACCTTC | NA | TRBJ1-2 | NA | TRBV7-2
CASSLDSTGELFF | TGTGCCAGCAGCTTAGATTCTACCGGGGAGCTGTTTTTT | NA | TRBJ2-2 | NA | TRBV11-3